This entry features one T cell receptor (beta chain) sequence. These data belong to a study of T cells in Graves' hyperthyroidism and ophthalmopathy. The germline V gene encodes CDR1 SGHTA and CDR2 FQGNSA. Trimming shortened V by 1 base and J by 2 bases, and 10 bases separated the two germline ends. CDR3 length: 15 amino acids. From RNA transcripts, TCR beta CDR3 regions were amplified. A first-round RT-PCR of the TCR CDR3 used the HTBI primer set. Using its own MiXCR run on the multiplex PCR reads, TCRdb lists one record per CDR3 protein. Among around 350,000 distinct CDR3 sequences listed, about 14% were seen once.

This receptor was taken from a woman aged 25 to 39 with Graves' ophthalmopathy. V gene TRBV7-2 combines with J gene TRBJ2-3, with D uncertain. Sequencing was performed on blood. In DNA, the CDR3 is TGTGCCAGCAGCTTAGAGGTAGCAGACACAGATACGCAGTATTTT. The encoded protein is CASSLEVADTDTQYF.